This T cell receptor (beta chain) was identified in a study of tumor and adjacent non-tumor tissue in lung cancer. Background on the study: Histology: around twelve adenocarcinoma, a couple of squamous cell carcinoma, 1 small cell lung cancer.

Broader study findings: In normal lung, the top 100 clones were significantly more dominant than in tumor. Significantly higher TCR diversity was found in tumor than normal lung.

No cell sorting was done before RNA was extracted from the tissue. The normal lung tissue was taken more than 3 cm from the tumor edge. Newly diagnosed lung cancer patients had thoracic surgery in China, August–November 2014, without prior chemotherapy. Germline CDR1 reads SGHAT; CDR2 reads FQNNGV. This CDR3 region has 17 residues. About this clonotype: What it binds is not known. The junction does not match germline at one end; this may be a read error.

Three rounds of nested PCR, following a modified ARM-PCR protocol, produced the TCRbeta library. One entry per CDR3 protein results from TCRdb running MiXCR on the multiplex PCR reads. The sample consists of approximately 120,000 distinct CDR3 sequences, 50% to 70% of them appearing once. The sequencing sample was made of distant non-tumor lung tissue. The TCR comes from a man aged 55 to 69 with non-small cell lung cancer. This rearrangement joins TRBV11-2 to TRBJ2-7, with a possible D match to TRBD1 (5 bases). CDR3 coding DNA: TGTGCCAGAAGCACACACCTTGCAGGGCTACCTTCCTACGAGCACTACTTC. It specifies CARSTHLAGLPSYEHYF.